This is a list of T cell receptor beta chains from one sample in a study of CD8+ T cells in alopecia areata. The assay was immunoSEQ multiplex PCR, and TCRdb's table has in-frame clones only and misses some. The sample consists of roughly 190,000 clones, 50% to 60% of them appearing once. Sequences were derived from CD4+ T cells sorted from blood, sampled at week 4, from a patient treated with tofacitinib. Receptors were obtained from a human donor with alopecia areata. CDR3s include the opening cysteine and the closing phenylalanine or tryptophan. D genes are given only for firm matches. The listing skips clone size in some rows; elsewhere it reads once, few, many or a size class.

clone_size | j_call | cdr3_length | d_call | v_call | cdr3_aa | cdr3_nt
- | TRBJ1-2 | 12 | - | TRBV29-1 | CSVVEGSYGYTF | TGCAGCGTTGTGGAAGGGAGCTATGGCTACACCTTC
- | TRBJ1-1 | 15 | - | TRBV11-1 | CASRDPGPRGTEAFF | TGTGCCAGCAGGGACCCGGGACCTAGGGGGACTGAAGCTTTCTTT
few | TRBJ2-2 | 19 | TRBD2 | TRBV15 | CATSRDGPQAGVYTGELFF | TGTGCCACCAGCAGAGATGGGCCCCAAGCGGGAGTGTACACCGGGGAGCTGTTTTTT
- | TRBJ1-1 | 15 | - | TRBV7-6 | CASSLHVGGDTEAFF | TGTGCCAGCAGCCTCCATGTGGGGGGGGACACTGAAGCTTTCTTT
- | TRBJ2-3 | 11 | - | TRBV29-1 | CSVDSTDTQYF | TGCAGCGTTGACAGCACAGATACGCAGTATTTT
- | TRBJ2-5 | 14 | - | TRBV29-1 | CSVVLAGRTETQYF | TGCAGCGTTGTCCTCGCAGGACGAACTGAGACCCAGTACTTC
once | TRBJ2-5 | 15 | TRBD2 | TRBV6-5 | CASSSTSGGGETQYF | TGTGCCAGCAGCTCAACTAGCGGGGGAGGAGAGACCCAGTACTTC
- | TRBJ2-7 | 14 | - | TRBV29-1 | CSVRYRERAYEQYF | TGCAGCGTTCGATACAGGGAACGAGCCTACGAGCAGTACTTC
- | TRBJ2-1 | 15 | - | TRBV6-6 | CASRYGRGEFNEQFF | TGTGCCAGCAGGTACGGGAGAGGGGAGTTCAATGAGCAGTTCTTC
- | TRBJ1-2 | 10 | - | TRBV25-1 | CASSGYGYTF | TGTGCCAGCAGTGGGTATGGCTACACCTTC
- | TRBJ1-5 | 13 | - | TRBV19 | CASSIQANQPQHF | TGTGCCAGTAGTATACAGGCCAATCAGCCCCAGCATTTT
few | TRBJ2-5 | 13 | TRBD1 | TRBV28 | CASSPGQEGTQYF | TGTGCCAGCAGCCCGGGACAGGAGGGGACCCAGTACTTC
few | TRBJ2-1 | 13 | - | TRBV29-1 | CSAAQGIVDEQFF | TGCAGCGCCGCACAGGGAATAGTAGATGAGCAGTTCTTC
- | TRBJ2-3 | 15 | - | TRBV7-2 | CASSPWADSTDTQYF | TGTGCCAGCAGTCCCTGGGCGGATAGCACAGATACGCAGTATTTT
- | TRBJ1-1 | 16 | TRBD1 | TRBV18 | CASSPQGAGLSTEAFF | TGTGCCAGCTCACCACAGGGGGCAGGACTCAGCACTGAAGCTTTCTTT
- | TRBJ2-1 | 14 | - | TRBV2 | CASTVDLLNNEQFF | TGTGCCAGCACTGTCGATCTCCTAAATAATGAGCAGTTCTTC
many | TRBJ1-1 | 13 | - | TRBV7-3 | CASSLTGTAEAFF | TGTGCCAGCAGCTTAACCGGGACCGCTGAAGCTTTCTTT
- | TRBJ2-3 | 13 | - | TRBV29-1 | CSAARSGTDTQYF | TGCAGCGCCGCACGGAGTGGCACAGATACGCAGTATTTT
- | TRBJ2-2 | 17 | TRBD2 | TRBV5-7 | CASSQGLAGKYTGELFF | TGTGCCAGCAGCCAAGGACTAGCGGGAAAGTACACCGGGGAGCTGTTTTTT
few | TRBJ1-5 | 15 | - | TRBV6-1 | CASSARGYSNQPQHF | TGTGCCAGCAGCGCGAGGGGCTATAGCAATCAGCCCCAGCATTTT
- | TRBJ2-3 | 15 | TRBD1 | TRBV5-4 | CASSRTGGGTDTQYF | TGTGCCAGCAGCCGAACAGGGGGCGGCACAGATACGCAGTATTTT
few | TRBJ2-7 | 14 | - | TRBV5-1 | CASKPEVQTYEQYF | TGCGCCAGCAAGCCGGAGGTCCAGACCTACGAGCAGTACTTC
- | TRBJ2-7 | 12 | - | TRBV28 | CASSLQGYEQYF | TGTGCCAGCAGTCTCCAGGGTTACGAGCAGTACTTC
- | TRBJ1-1 | 13 | - | TRBV4-1 | CASSQERNTEAFF | TGCGCCAGCAGCCAAGAACGAAACACTGAAGCTTTCTTT
few | TRBJ2-5 | 12 | - | TRBV29-1 | CSVAQREETQYF | TGCAGCGTTGCTCAGCGCGAAGAGACCCAGTACTTC
- | TRBJ2-5 | 13 | TRBD2 | TRBV19 | CASSMSSGMTQYF | TGTGCCAGTAGTATGTCCAGCGGGATGACCCAGTACTTC
- | TRBJ2-2 | 14 | - | TRBV29-1 | CSVAPGAHTGELFF | TGCAGCGTTGCTCCCGGGGCGCACACCGGGGAGCTGTTTTTT
- | TRBJ2-5 | 14 | - | TRBV27 | CASSLRSGRETQYF | TGTGCCAGCAGTTTAAGGTCGGGGAGAGAGACCCAGTACTTC